This T cell receptor (beta chain) was retrieved from a study of blood T cell repertoires in COVID-19. Using immunoSEQ multiplex PCR, the repertoire was profiled, and TCRdb retains in-frame clones only, with some absent. The repertoire holds roughly 260,000 clones, with more than 60% as singletons. The germline V and J ends were trimmed by 5 bases and 7 bases, with 12 bases remaining between them. This CDR3 comprises 13 residues. Germline-derived CDR1 and CDR2 are MNHEY and SMNVEV (reference sequence). Sequences were obtained from peripheral blood. The V gene is TRBV27, the J gene TRBJ1-5; unclear D gene. The TCR originated in a woman aged 40 to 55 with active or convalescent COVID-19. This chain's CDR3 is CASSARGGQPQHF. DNA for the CDR3: TGTGCCAGCAGTGCCCGAGGAGGGCAGCCCCAGCATTTT.